This T cell receptor (beta chain) was recovered during a study of blood T cell repertoires in COVID-19. For the study at large: PBMCs, B-cell-depleted T cells, or T cells provided the cDNA or gDNA that made up the material.

Original processing notes: How many nucleated cells were present was estimated from reference gene primer amplification. Some clones are missing from TCRdb's copy, which holds only in-frame ones; the method was immunoSEQ multiplex PCR. Clonal size and the V and J genes are those of that table, whereas D and trimming came from the DNA. The sample includes around 310,000 clones, over 85% of them seen just once. Cohort assignment relied on participant-reported clinical history. Two negative PCRs, clearance, or symptom resolution were required of recovered Cohort 3 donors. Germline V CDR1 and CDR2: LNHDA, SQIVND (reference sequence). The CDR3 covers 14 residues. Deletions cut 9 bases from V and 1 base from J, with 15 bases between.

The clonotype originates from a woman in her thirties who had recovered from COVID-19. V is TRBV19 and J is TRBJ2-5, with D perhaps matching TRBD1 (6 bases). The sample consisted of PBMCs or T cells enriched from blood (not recorded which). In nucleotides, the CDR3 is TGTGCCAGCCGGCCGGGACACTCCCAAGAGACCCAGTACTTC. It specifies CASRPGHSQETQYF.